The sequence of this TCR beta chain was determined in a study of shared clonotypes between healthy human individuals. Overall study findings and caveats: Sequencing depth was expected to influence donor clonotype sharing.

CD8 memory fractions consisted of CD45RO+ and CCR7-negative CD45RA+ TemRA cells together. This table comes from immunoSEQ multiplex PCR, and its TCRdb copy is limited to in-frame clones, with some not included. The sample lists approximately 95,000 clones, around two thirds occurring once. This clone was detected only once. Its antigen remains unidentified. In germline, CDR1 is WSHSY, CDR2 SAAADI. The ends were cut back, 5 bases at V and 2 bases at J, with 10 bases in the middle. The CDR3 spans 14 residues. This chain connects TRBV10-2 to TRBJ2-1, with D tentatively TRBD2 (6 bases). Sequenced material: memory CD8+ T cells sorted from blood. Subset specified: CD45RO+ cells pooled with CCR7-negative TemRA cells. This TCR was sampled from a man aged 25-45 years in good health. This CDR3 is CASSSSGAYNEQFF. The CDR3 DNA sequence: TGCGCCAGCAGTTCCTCGGGGGCCTACAATGAGCAGTTCTTC.